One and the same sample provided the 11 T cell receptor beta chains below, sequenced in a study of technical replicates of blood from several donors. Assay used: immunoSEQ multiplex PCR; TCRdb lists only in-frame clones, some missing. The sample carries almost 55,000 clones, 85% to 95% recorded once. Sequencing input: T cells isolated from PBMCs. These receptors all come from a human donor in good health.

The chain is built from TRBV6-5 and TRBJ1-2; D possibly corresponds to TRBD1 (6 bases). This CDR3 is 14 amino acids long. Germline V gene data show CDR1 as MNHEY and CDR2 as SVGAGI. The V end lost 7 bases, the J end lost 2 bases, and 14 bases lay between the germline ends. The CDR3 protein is CASKPGQSNYGYTF. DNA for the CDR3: TGTGCCAGCAAACCGGGACAATCGAACTATGGCTACACCTTC.

This chain's CDR3 is CASSLAEFSGGGYEQYF. The CDR3 DNA reads as TGCGCCAGCAGCTTGGCCGAATTTAGCGGGGGCGGGTACGAGCAGTACTTC. The chain couples TRBV5-1 to TRBJ2-7, with 9 bases identical to TRBD2. This CDR3 has 17 amino acids. CDR1 SGHRS and CDR2 YFSETQ come from the germline V gene. With 0 bases clipped from V and 4 bases from J, the junction kept 11 bases outside the gene matches.

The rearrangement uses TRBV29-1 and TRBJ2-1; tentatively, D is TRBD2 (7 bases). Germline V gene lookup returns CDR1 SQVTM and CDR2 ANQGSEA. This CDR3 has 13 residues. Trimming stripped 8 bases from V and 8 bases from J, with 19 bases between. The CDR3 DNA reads TGCAGCACAAGGGGGGGAGGGCCCGATGAGCAGTTCTTC. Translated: CSTRGGGPDEQFF.

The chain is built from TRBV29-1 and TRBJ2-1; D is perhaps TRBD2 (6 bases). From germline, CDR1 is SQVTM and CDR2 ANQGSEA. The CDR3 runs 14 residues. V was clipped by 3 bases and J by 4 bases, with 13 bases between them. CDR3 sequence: CSVDFTGAYNEQFF. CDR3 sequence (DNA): TGCAGCGTTGATTTTACGGGAGCGTACAATGAGCAGTTCTTC.

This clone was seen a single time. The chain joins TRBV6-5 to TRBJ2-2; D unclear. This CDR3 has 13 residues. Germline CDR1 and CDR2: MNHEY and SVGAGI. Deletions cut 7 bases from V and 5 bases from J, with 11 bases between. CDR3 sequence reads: CASTQTRTGELFF. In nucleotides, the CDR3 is TGTGCCAGCACCCAAACTCGGACCGGGGAGCTGTTTTTT.

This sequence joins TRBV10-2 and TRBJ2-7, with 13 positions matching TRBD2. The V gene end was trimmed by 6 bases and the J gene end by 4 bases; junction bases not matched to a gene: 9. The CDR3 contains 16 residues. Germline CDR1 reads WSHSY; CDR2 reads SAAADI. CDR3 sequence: CASRRTSGRVRYEQYF. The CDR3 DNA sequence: TGCGCCAGCAGACGGACTAGCGGGAGAGTCAGATACGAGCAGTACTTC.

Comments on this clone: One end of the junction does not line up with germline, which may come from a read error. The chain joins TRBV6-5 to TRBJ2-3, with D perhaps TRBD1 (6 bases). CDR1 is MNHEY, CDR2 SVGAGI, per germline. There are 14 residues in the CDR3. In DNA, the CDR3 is TGTGCCAGCAGTTACTCCCAGGGGATAGATATGCAGTATTTT. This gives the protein CASSYSQGIDMQYF.

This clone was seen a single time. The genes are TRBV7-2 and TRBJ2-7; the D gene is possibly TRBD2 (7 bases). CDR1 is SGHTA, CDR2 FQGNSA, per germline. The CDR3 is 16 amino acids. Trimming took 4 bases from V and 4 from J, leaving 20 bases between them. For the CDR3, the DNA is TGTGCCAGCAGCTCGGGGGGCAGTCCCTTTAGATACGAGCAGTACTTC. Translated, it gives CASSSGGSPFRYEQYF.

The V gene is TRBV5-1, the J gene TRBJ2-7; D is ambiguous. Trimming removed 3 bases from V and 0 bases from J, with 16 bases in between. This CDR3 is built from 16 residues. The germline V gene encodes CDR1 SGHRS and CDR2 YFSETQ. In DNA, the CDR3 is TGCGCCAGCAGCTCATCCCTGACAATGAGCTCCTACGAGCAGTACTTC. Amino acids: CASSSSLTMSSYEQYF.

CDR3 coding DNA: TGTGCCAGCAGCTCCAAGGACAGTTACACCGGGGAGCTGTTTTTT. This gives the protein CASSSKDSYTGELFF. The chain has TRBV7-9 and TRBJ2-2, with D maybe TRBD1 (6 bases). Germline V gene lookup returns CDR1 SEHNR and CDR2 FQNEAQ (reference sequence). The V end was cut by 4 bases, the J end by 3 bases, with 12 bases between. The CDR3 runs 15 residues.

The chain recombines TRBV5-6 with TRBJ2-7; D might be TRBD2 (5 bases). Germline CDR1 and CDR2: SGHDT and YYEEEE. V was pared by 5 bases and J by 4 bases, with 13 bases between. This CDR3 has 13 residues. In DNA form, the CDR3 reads TGTGCCAGCAGTCTCAGAGGGTTTTACGAGCAGTACTTC. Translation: CASSLRGFYEQYF.